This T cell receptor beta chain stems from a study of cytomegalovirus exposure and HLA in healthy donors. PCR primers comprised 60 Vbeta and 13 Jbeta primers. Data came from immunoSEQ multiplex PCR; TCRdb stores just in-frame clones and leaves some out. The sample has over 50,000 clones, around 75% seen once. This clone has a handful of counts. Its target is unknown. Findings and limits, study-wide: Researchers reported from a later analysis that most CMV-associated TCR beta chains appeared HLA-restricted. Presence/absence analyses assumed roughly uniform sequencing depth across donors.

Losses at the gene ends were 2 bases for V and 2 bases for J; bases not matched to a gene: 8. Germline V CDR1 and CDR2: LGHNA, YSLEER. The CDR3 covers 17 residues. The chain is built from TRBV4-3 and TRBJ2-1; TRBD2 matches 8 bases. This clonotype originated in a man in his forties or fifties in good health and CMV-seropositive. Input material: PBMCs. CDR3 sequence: CASSQYVSGGTYNEQFF. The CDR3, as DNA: TGCGCCAGCAGCCAATACGTCAGCGGGGGCACCTACAATGAGCAGTTCTTC.